This T cell receptor (beta chain) comes out of a study of cytomegalovirus exposure and HLA in healthy donors. The primer mix had 60 Vbeta and 13 Jbeta primers. Using immunoSEQ multiplex PCR, the repertoire was profiled, and TCRdb retains in-frame clones only, with some absent. The table has around 150,000 clones, approximately 83% seen once. The CDR3 is 15 amino acids. Germline V CDR1 and CDR2: MNHEY, SVGAGI. V shed 5 bases and J 1 base; nucleotides not matched to a gene: 7. The chain joins TRBV6-5 to TRBJ2-5; 7 bases are a match to TRBD1. This receptor was obtained from a man aged 35-49 years in good health and CMV-seronegative. Sequencing was done on a sample of PBMCs. The CDR3, as DNA: TGTGCCAGCAGTCCCCAGGGGGATGGCCAAGAGACCCAGTACTTC. It yields the protein CASSPQGDGQETQYF.